The 4 T cell receptor beta chains listed next were all sequenced from one sample in a study of shared clonotypes between healthy human individuals. The data were produced by immunoSEQ multiplex PCR, yet TCRdb's version contains in-frame clones alone and is incomplete. The sample lists approximately 720,000 clones; roughly 78% were seen once. Sequenced input: memory CD4+ T cells sorted from blood. Subset given: CD45RA-negative fraction. The receptors were gathered from a woman under 40 in good health.

The chain combines TRBV30 with TRBJ2-2; D is uncertain. This CDR3 has 12 residues. V shed 5 bases and J shed 7 bases, with 11 bases lying between them. The germline gives CDR1 GTSNPN, CDR2 SVGIG (reference sequence). The CDR3 sequence is CAWGPAVGELFF. In nucleotides, the CDR3 is TGTGCCTGGGGCCCGGCAGTCGGGGAGCTGTTTTTT.

The chain uses TRBV28 and TRBJ1-2; D perhaps matches TRBD1 (6 bases). The germline V gene has CDR1 MDHEN and CDR2 SYDVKM. Trimming removed 5 bases at V and 5 bases at J, with 9 bases between. The CDR3 has 12 residues. The CDR3, as DNA: TGTGCCAGCAGTCCAGGGGAGTATGGCTACACCTTC. It yields the protein CASSPGEYGYTF.

The V gene is TRBV5-6, the J gene TRBJ2-7; unclear D gene. The CDR3 consists of 11 residues. Deletions cut 2 bases from V and 6 bases from J, with 6 bases between. Germline V gives CDR1 SGHDT, CDR2 YYEEEE. The CDR3 nucleotides are TGTGCCAGCAGCTTTCTTTCCGAGCAGTACTTC. The encoded protein is CASSFLSEQYF.

V usage is TRBV5-1 and J usage is TRBJ1-1, with 7 bases fitting TRBD1. The V gene's germline CDR1 is SGHRS and CDR2 YFSETQ. V dropped 0 bases and J dropped 4; count of bases not matched to a gene: 12. This CDR3 has 17 amino acids. CDR3 coding DNA: TGCGCCAGCAGCTTGGTTTTATGGGAGGGGGCGCCCACTGAAGCTTTCTTT. As protein: CASSLVLWEGAPTEAFF. Based on the CDR3 plus reference TRBV5-1 and TRBJ1-1, the full variable domain is KAGVTQTPRYLIKTRGQQVTLSCSPISGHRSVSWYQQTPGQGLQFLFEYFSETQRNKGNFPGRFSGRQFSNSRSEMNVSTLELGDSALYLCASSLVLWEGAPTEAFFGQGTRLTVV.